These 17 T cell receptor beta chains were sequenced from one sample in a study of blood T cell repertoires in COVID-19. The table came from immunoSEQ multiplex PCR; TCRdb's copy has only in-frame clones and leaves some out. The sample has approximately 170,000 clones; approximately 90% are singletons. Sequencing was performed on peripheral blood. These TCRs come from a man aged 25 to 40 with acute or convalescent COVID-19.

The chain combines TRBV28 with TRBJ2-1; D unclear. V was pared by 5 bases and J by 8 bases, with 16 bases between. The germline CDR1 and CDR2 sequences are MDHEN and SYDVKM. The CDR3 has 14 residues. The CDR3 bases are TGTGCCAGCAGTCCAATACCGAACCTAGATGAGCAGTTCTTC. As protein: CASSPIPNLDEQFF.

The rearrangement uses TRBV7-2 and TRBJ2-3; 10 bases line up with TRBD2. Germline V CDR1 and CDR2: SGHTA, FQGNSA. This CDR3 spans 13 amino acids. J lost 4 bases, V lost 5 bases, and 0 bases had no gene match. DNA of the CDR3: TGTGCCAGCAGCGGACTAGCGGCAGATACGCAGTATTTT. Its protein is CASSGLAADTQYF.

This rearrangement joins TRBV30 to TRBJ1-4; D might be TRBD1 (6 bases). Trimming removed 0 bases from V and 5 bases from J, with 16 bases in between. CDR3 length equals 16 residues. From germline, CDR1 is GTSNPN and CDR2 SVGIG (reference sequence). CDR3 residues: CAWSVRATGRNEKLFF. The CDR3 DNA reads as TGTGCCTGGAGTGTACGGGCCACAGGGCGAAATGAAAAACTGTTTTTT.

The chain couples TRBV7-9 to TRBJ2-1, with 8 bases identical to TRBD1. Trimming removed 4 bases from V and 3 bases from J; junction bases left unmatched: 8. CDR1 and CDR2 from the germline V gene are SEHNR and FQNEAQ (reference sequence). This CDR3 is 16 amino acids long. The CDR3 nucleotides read TGTGCCAGCAGCTCCCATGGGACAGGAGACTACAATGAGCAGTTCTTC. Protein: CASSSHGTGDYNEQFF.

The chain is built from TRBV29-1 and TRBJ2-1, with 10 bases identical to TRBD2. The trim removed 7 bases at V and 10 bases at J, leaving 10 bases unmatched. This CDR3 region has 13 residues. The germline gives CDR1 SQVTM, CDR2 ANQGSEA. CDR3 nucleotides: TGCAGCGGAACAGCGGGGGGGCCACAAGAGCAGTTCTTC. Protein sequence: CSGTAGGPQEQFF.

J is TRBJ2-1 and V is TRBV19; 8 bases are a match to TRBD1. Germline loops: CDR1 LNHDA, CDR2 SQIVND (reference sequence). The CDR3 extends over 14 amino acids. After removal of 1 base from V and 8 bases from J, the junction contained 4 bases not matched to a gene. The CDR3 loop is CASSIGTGWDEQFF. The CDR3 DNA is TGTGCCAGTAGTATAGGGACAGGGTGGGATGAGCAGTTCTTC.

The chain's CDR3 is CASSMTSGRNEQYF. CDR3 nucleotides: TGCGCCAGCAGCATGACTAGCGGGAGGAACGAGCAGTACTTC. The rearrangement links TRBV5-1 to TRBJ2-7, with 13 bases matching TRBD2. This CDR3 region has 14 residues. Germline assignment: CDR1 SGHRS and CDR2 YFSETQ. V dropped 4 bases and J dropped 5; count of bases not matched to a gene: 3.

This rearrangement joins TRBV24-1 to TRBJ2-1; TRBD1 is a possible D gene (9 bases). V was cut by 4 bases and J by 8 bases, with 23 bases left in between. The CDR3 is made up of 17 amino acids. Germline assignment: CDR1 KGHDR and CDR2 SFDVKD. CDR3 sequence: CATSDPGGGQGAHEQFF. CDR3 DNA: TGTGCCACCAGTGACCCGGGGGGGGGACAGGGTGCCCATGAGCAGTTCTTC.

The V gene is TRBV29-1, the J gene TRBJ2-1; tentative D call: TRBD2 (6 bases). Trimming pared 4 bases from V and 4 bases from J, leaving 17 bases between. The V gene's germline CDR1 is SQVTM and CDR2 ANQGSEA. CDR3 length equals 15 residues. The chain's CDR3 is CSVATRPGEYNEQFF. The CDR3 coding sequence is TGCAGCGTTGCGACTCGGCCGGGGGAATACAATGAGCAGTTCTTC.

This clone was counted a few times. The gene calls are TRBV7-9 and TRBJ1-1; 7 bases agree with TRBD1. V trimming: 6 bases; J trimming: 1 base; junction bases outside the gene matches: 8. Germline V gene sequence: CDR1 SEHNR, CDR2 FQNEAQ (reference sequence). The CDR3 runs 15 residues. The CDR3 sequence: CASRLKGATNTEAFF. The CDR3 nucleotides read TGTGCCAGCAGACTCAAGGGGGCGACGAACACTGAAGCTTTCTTT.

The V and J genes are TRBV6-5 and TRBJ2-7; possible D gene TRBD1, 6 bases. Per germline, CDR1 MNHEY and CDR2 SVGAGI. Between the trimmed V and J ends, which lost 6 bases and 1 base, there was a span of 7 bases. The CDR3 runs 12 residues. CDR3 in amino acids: CASRTGSYEQYF. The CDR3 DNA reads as TGTGCCAGCAGGACAGGATCCTACGAGCAGTACTTC.

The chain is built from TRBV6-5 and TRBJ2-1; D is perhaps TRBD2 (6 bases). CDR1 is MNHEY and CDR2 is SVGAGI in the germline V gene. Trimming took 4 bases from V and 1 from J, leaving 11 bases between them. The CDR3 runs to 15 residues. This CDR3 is CASSFSGPSYNEQFF. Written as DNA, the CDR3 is TGTGCCAGCAGTTTTAGCGGACCTTCCTACAATGAGCAGTTCTTC.

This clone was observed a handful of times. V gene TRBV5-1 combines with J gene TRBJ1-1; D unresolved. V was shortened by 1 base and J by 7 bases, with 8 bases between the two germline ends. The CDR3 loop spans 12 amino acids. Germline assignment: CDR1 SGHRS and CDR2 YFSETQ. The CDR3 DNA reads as TGCGCCAGCAGCTTGCGGGGTTTTGAAGCTTTCTTT. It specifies CASSLRGFEAFF.

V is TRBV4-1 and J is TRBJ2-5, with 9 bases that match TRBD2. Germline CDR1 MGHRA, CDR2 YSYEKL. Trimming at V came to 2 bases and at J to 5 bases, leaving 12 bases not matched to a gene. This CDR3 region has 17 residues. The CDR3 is CASSQLPGGRARETQYF. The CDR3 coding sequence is TGCGCCAGCAGCCAACTTCCTGGCGGGAGGGCTCGCGAGACCCAGTACTTC.

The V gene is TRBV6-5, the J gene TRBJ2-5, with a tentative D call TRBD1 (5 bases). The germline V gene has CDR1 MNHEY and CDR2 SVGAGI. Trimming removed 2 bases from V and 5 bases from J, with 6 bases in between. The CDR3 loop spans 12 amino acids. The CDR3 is CASSYAGETQYF. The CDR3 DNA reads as TGTGCCAGCAGTTACGCAGGGGAGACCCAGTACTTC.

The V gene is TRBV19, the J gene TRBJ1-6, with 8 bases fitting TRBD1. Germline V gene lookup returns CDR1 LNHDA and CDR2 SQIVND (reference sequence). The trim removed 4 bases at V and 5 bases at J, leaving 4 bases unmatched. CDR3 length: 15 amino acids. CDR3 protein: CASSTGGYHNSPLHF. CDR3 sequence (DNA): TGTGCCAGTAGTACAGGGGGCTACCATAATTCACCCCTCCACTTT.

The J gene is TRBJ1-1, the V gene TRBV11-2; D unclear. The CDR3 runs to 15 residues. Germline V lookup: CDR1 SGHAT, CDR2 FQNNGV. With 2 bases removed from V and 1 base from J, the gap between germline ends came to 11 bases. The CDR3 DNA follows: TGTGCCAGCAGCTTACAGGTCGTTAAGAACACTGAAGCTTTCTTT. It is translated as CASSLQVVKNTEAFF. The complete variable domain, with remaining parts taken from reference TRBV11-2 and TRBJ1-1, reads EAGVAQSPRYKIIEKRQSVAFWCNPISGHATLYWYQQILGQGPKLLIQFQNNGVVDDSQLPKDRFSAERLKGVDSTLKIQPAKLEDSAVYLCASSLQVVKNTEAFFGQGTRLTVV.